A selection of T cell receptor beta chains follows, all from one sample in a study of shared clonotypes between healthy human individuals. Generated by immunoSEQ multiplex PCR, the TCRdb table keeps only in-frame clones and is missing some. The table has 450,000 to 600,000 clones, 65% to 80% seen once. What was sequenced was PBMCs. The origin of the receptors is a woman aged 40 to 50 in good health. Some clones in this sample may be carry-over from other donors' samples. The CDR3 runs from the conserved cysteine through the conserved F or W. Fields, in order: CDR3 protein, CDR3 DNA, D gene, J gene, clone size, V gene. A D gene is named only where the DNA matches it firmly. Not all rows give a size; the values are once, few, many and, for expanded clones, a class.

CASSRDREGNTIYF TGTGCCAGCAGTCGGGACAGGGAAGGGAACACCATATATTTT TRBD1 TRBJ1-3 . TRBV25-1
CASSIFRANFRGYGYTF TGTGCCAGTAGTATATTCCGGGCCAATTTTCGTGGCTATGGCTACACCTTC . TRBJ1-2 . TRBV19
CASSPLSLAGPYEQYF TGTGCCAGCAGCCCCCTATCACTAGCGGGGCCCTACGAGCAGTACTTC TRBD2 TRBJ2-7 . TRBV7-8
CASSLGTGTQKLFF TGTGCCAGCAGTTTAGGGACAGGGACCCAAAAACTGTTTTTT TRBD1 TRBJ1-4 few TRBV28
CASREGSRPPYEQYF TGTGCCAGCAGAGAAGGGAGCCGACCCCCCTACGAGCAGTACTTC . TRBJ2-7 . TRBV6-1
CASSFLGPYEQYF TGTGCCAGCAGCTTCCTAGGACCCTACGAGCAGTACTTC . TRBJ2-7 . TRBV28
CASSSGSGPGELFF TGTGCCAGCAGTAGCGGGAGCGGTCCCGGGGAGCTGTTTTTT TRBD2 TRBJ2-2 . TRBV6-4
CASSQAARASGRDTQYF TGCGCCAGCAGCCAAGCCGCCCGCGCTAGCGGGAGGGATACGCAGTATTTT TRBD2 TRBJ2-3 . TRBV4-1
CASSDSSGNTGELFF TGTGCCAGCAGTGACTCTAGCGGGAACACCGGGGAGCTGTTTTTT . TRBJ2-2 many TRBV6-4
CASSLAGTGAIEYGYTF TGTGCCAGCAGCTTGGCCGGGACAGGGGCTATAGAGTATGGCTACACCTTC TRBD1 TRBJ1-2 . TRBV7-9
CASSEGGASLGEQFF TGTGCCAGCAGTGAAGGTGGGGCATCTCTTGGTGAGCAGTTCTTC . TRBJ2-1 . TRBV2
CASSPRGGMNTEAFF TGTGCCAGCAGTCCTCGCGGGGGTATGAACACTGAAGCTTTCTTT . TRBJ1-1 . TRBV27
CASSLWGREPSTDTQYF TGTGCCAGCAGCTTGTGGGGACGGGAGCCTAGCACAGATACGCAGTATTTT . TRBJ2-3 . TRBV5-6
CASSVGDYSNQPQHF TGTGCCAGCAGCGTTGGTGACTATAGCAATCAGCCCCAGCATTTT . TRBJ1-5 . TRBV7-8
CASSFGLAGAGGELFF TGTGCCAGCAGCTTTGGACTAGCGGGAGCGGGCGGGGAGCTGTTTTTT TRBD2 TRBJ2-2 . TRBV7-3
CASSFEAGGPSDTQYF TGTGCCAGCAGCTTTGAGGCGGGAGGGCCATCAGATACGCAGTATTTT TRBD2 TRBJ2-3 . TRBV5-4
CASSAWTDSYEQYF TGTGCCAGCAGTGCTTGGACGGACTCCTACGAGCAGTACTTC . TRBJ2-7 . TRBV6-5